What follows is one T cell receptor (beta chain) and its context. This record belongs to a study of blood T cell repertoires in COVID-19. In the study overall: Samples of COVID-19 (acute and convalescent) were obtained from the United States, Italy and Spain.

Sequenced by immunoSEQ multiplex PCR; TCRdb stores in-frame clones only, minus some. The sample has about 260,000 clones, 84% seen once. Sequenced sample: PBMCs or T cells enriched from blood (not recorded which). The TCR sequence derives from a man aged 25 to 40 with acute COVID-19.

CDR3 nucleotides: TGTGCCAGCAGTGAAGTCAGTCCACCCCTCCACTTT. Its protein product is CASSEVSPPLHF. The chain uses TRBV2 and TRBJ1-6; D is ambiguous. This CDR3 region has 12 residues. Trimming took off 1 base at V and 11 bases at J, with 6 bases between the two ends. CDR1 and CDR2 (germline): SNHLY, FYNNEI.